This T cell receptor (beta chain) was found in a study of cytomegalovirus exposure and HLA in healthy donors. The wider study: The Caucasian-associated ancestry cluster held around four fifths of some 420 genotyped donors.

Amplification used 60 Vbeta primers and 13 Jbeta primers. Clones were read by immunoSEQ multiplex PCR, and TCRdb kept only the in-frame ones, dropping some. The sample's table shows some 120,000 clones. The CDR3 runs 15 residues. The V gene's germline CDR1 is MDHEN and CDR2 SYDVKM. Trimming at V came to 7 bases and at J to 3 bases, leaving 8 bases not matched to a gene. Healthy bone marrow donors made up the donors. Though probably carrying unrecorded immune exposures, donors were nominally healthy at sampling. The sample was PBMCs. The chain is built from TRBV28 and TRBJ2-1, with TRBD2 matching over 8 bases. This TCR derives from a man in his forties or fifties in good health and CMV-seropositive. The CDR3: CASTKRESIYNEQFF. CDR3 sequence (DNA): TGTGCCAGCACTAAGCGGGAGTCGATCTACAATGAGCAGTTCTTC.